A single TCR beta chain is shown here with its context. What it binds is not known. This entry belongs to a study of identical twins. Findings and caveats of the study: Out-of-frame alpha sequences that twins shared showed excess low generation probability.

TCRdb called the 5' RACE reads again in MiXCR, with one record for every CDR3 protein. The sample holds a few hundred thousand distinct CDR3 sequences, more than 9% seen once. Donors uniformly comprised healthy Caucasians. Trimming took 3 bases from V and 4 from J; bases not matched to a gene: 5. The CDR3 is made up of 15 amino acids. Germline lookup yields CDR1 MNHEY and CDR2 SMNVEV (reference sequence). The same sample was also used in a study of yellow fever vaccine responses in identical twins.

V gene TRBV27 combines with J gene TRBJ2-5; the match to TRBD2 covers 10 bases. Sample: PBMCs. The receptor's source is a woman between 18 and 30 years old in good health. For the CDR3, the DNA is TGTGCCAGCAGTTTCCTAGCGGGGGTAGGAGAGACCCAGTACTTC. Translation: CASSFLAGVGETQYF.